One sample yielded the 5 T cell receptor beta chains listed below, sequenced in a study of Ad26.COV2.S vaccination and SARS-CoV-2 variants. Treatment of the sample: some 19 received Ad26.COV2.S at low or high dose, single or two shots; about 5 received placebo; per-sample allocation not given. Sampling was done on day 63 after the first vaccine or placebo injection. Assay: immunoSEQ multiplex PCR; the TCRdb copy retains only in-frame clones and omits some. The data show 350,000 to 450,000 clones, around 86% seen once. The sequences come from peripheral blood, collected in a trial of Ad26.COV2.S vaccine versus placebo. The receptors shown here come from a person between 18 and 60 years old who received the Ad26.COV2.S COVID-19 vaccine or a placebo.

The V call is TRBV6-1, the J call TRBJ2-7, with 8 nucleotides matching TRBD2. Germline lookup yields CDR1 MNHNS and CDR2 SASEGT. Germline trimming cut 3 bases from V and 2 bases from J; bases unmatched to any gene: 9. The CDR3 runs to 16 residues. The CDR3 bases are TGTGCCAGCAGTGAGGGGGATCGGGGGGGTCCCTACGAGCAGTACTTC. Its protein product is CASSEGDRGGPYEQYF.

This clone was found many times. The genes are TRBV30 and TRBJ1-1, with a possible D match to TRBD1 (6 bases). The germline V gene has CDR1 GTSNPN and CDR2 SVGIG (reference sequence). Trimming took off 0 bases at V and 5 bases at J, with 19 bases between the two ends. The CDR3 totals 16 residues. CDR3 loop: CAWSVQWRGAKTEAFF. The CDR3 DNA reads as TGTGCCTGGAGTGTACAGTGGCGGGGGGCGAAAACTGAAGCTTTCTTT.

This clone was seen just once. CDR3 loop: CASSDRVDTQYF. CDR3 coding DNA: TGTGCCAGTTCGGACAGGGTTGATACGCAGTATTTT. The chain couples TRBV19 to TRBJ2-3, with 8 bases that match TRBD1. The CDR3 is 12 amino acids. Per germline, CDR1 LNHDA and CDR2 SQIVND (reference sequence). Unmatched junction bases numbered 4, after V lost 8 bases and J lost 6 bases.

This CDR3 is CASRPTGLEKLFF. CDR3 coding DNA: TGTGCCAGCAGGCCGACAGGGCTTGAAAAACTGTTTTTT. V and J are TRBV3-1 (or the pseudogene TRBV3-2) and TRBJ1-4; 7 nucleotides line up with TRBD1. V lost 6 bases and J lost 7; bases outside the gene matches: 5. Looked up from germline, CDR1 is LGHDT and CDR2 is YNNKEL (reference sequence). The CDR3 is 13 amino acids.

The chain couples TRBV5-1 to TRBJ2-1, with unresolved D. The V and J ends lost 2 bases and 5 bases respectively, with 5 bases between them. The CDR3 runs 12 residues. Germline loops: CDR1 SGHRS, CDR2 YFSETQ. The CDR3 DNA reads as TGCGCCAGCAGCTTATTAGACAATGAGCAGTTCTTC. Its translation is CASSLLDNEQFF.